This TCR beta chain comes out of a study of blood T cells in healthy people across ages. The sample providers were healthy Caucasian people from Russia, aged about 6 to 90. Each donor gave around 9.6 milliliters of peripheral blood. No fewer than 7 million PBMCs went into each sample. This clonotype occurred a few times. Alongside a J-beta primer mix, a sample-barcoded 5' primer served in a second PCR lasting about 6 to 11 cycles. Using its own MiXCR run on the 5' RACE reads, TCRdb lists one record per CDR3 protein. The sample has about 1.6 million distinct CDR3 sequences; about 35% are singletons. Input material: blood. This receptor was identified in a woman in her twenties or thirties in good health.

The CDR3 DNA follows: TGCGCCAGCAGCCAAGTAGGGCGTTCCCCGACTGATACGCAGTATTTT. Amino acids: CASSQVGRSPTDTQYF. V usage is TRBV4-1 and J usage is TRBJ2-3; D is ambiguous. V lost 1 base and J 6 bases, leaving 17 bases between the germline ends. Germline CDR1 is MGHRA and CDR2 is YSYEKL. This CDR3 region has 16 residues.